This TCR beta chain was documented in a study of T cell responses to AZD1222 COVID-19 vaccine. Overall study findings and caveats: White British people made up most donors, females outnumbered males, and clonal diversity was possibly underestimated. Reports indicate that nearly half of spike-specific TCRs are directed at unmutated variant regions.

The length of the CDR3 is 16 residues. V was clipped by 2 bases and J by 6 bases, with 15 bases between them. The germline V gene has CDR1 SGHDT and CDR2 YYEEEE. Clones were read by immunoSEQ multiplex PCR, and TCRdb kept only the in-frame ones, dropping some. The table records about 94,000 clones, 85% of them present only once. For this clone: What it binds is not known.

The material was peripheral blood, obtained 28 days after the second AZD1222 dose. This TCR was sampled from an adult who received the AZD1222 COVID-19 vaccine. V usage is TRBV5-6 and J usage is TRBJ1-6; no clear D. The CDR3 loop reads CASSFNGVWGNSPLHF. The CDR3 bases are TGTGCCAGCAGCTTTAATGGGGTATGGGGTAATTCACCCCTCCACTTT.